This T cell receptor (beta chain) emerged from a study of cytomegalovirus exposure and HLA in healthy donors. In the study overall: In an earlier analysis, 95 million to 140 million unique TCR beta sequences were found from some 200 million T cells.

This clone was seen a single time. Its antigen is not identified. Study outcomes and limitations: Clonal expansion was found to be greater in HLA-associated TCR beta chains than in equally common others in a later analysis. Looking again later, the authors saw that most CMV-associated TCR beta chains seemed HLA-restricted. The study listed roughly 150 cytomegalovirus-associated TCR beta chains.

J gave up 5 bases and V 4 bases, and 6 bases lay outside the gene matches. The CDR3 loop spans 14 amino acids. CDR1 and CDR2 from the germline V gene are SGDLS and YYNGEE. PCR used 60 Vbeta primers and 13 Jbeta primers. Measured with immunoSEQ multiplex PCR; TCRdb has only the in-frame clones, and not every one. The sample lists over 200,000 clones, approximately 82% seen once, with 0.55% to 0.7% in the top ten. The TCR comes from a middle-aged woman in good health and CMV-seronegative. The rearrangement links TRBV9 to TRBJ2-5, with 9 bases identical to TRBD1. The sequencing sample was made of PBMCs. Written as DNA, the CDR3 is TGTGCCAGCAGCTTAGGGACAGGGAAGGAGACCCAGTACTTC. Protein: CASSLGTGKETQYF.